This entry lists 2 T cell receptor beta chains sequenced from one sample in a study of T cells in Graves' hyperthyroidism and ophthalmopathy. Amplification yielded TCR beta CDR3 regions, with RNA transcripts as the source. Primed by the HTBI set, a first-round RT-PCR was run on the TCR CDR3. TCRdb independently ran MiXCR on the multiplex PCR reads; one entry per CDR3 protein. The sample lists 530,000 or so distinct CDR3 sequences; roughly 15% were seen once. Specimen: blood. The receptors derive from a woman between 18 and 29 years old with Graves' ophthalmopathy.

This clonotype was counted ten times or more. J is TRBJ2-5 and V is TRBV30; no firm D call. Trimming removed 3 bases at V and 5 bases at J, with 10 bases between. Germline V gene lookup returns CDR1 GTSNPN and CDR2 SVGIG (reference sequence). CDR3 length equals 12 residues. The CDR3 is CAWSLRSETQYF. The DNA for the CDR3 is TGTGCCTGGAGCCTACGGAGCGAGACCCAGTACTTC.

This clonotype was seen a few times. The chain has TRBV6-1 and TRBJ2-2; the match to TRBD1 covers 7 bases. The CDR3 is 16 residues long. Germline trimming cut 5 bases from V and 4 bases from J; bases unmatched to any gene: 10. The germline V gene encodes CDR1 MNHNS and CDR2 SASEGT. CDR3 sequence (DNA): TGTGCCAGCAGTCGAATCCTACAGGGGCGCACCGGGGAGCTGTTTTTT. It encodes CASSRILQGRTGELFF.